What follows is one T cell receptor (beta chain) and its context. As yet, its antigen is unknown. Trimming shortened V by 0 bases and J by 2 bases, and 8 bases separated the two germline ends. Germline CDR1 is SEHNR and CDR2 is FQNEAQ (reference sequence). The CDR3 length is 14 residues. Primers for the PCR totalled 60 Vbeta and 13 Jbeta. The protocol was immunoSEQ multiplex PCR, while the TCRdb copy is restricted to in-frame clones and leaves out a portion. The sample includes some 140,000 clones, approximately 82% of them seen just once. These data originate in a study of cytomegalovirus exposure and HLA in healthy donors. For the study at large: As released early, the data held some 85 million unique TCRs from HLA-typed donors.

When sampled, the donors appeared nominally healthy, though they likely had unrecorded immune exposures. General observations from the study: A later analysis linked 15,000 to 20,000 TCR beta sequences to HLA alleles at 0.05 false discovery rate.

This rearrangement joins TRBV7-9 to TRBJ2-7; weak D call: TRBD2 (5 bases). Sequencing was carried out using PBMCs. The clonotype originates from a man aged 35 to 55 in good health and CMV-seronegative. CDR3: CASSLAGKPYEQYF. The DNA of the CDR3 is TGTGCCAGCAGCTTAGCCGGGAAACCCTACGAGCAGTACTTC.